This T cell receptor (beta chain) appears in the sequencing data of a study of human T cells and chemical hapten exposure. At the level of the study: All through the roughly 25-week study, the scalp of each patient received diphenylcyclopropenone doses weekly.

Broader study findings: Sensitizing with DPC caused no change in TCRs above 1 in 1000 frequency.

TCRdb reprocessed the RACE reads via MiXCR and lists one record per CDR3 protein. Among 120,000 or so distinct CDR3 sequences listed, approximately 10% were seen once. This clonotype was seen a few times. The antigen is undetermined. The time point is: patch test 3, about 24 weeks after DPC sensitization. Specified treatment: therapeutic diphenylcyclopropenone sensitization with weekly scalp DPC. With 5 bases clipped from V and 6 bases from J, the junction kept 7 bases outside the gene matches. Per the germline V gene, CDR1 is MNHEY and CDR2 is SVGAGI. This CDR3 spans 14 amino acids. Source: whole blood, taken in connection with sensitization to the hapten diphenylcyclopropenone (DPC). The receptor's source is a woman in her forties or fifties with alopecia areata. Some clones in this sample may be carry-over from other donors' samples. The chain recombines TRBV6-5 with TRBJ2-7; 10 bases are shared with TRBD1. DNA for the CDR3: TGTGCCAGCAGTACCCCGGGACAGGGGTCCGAGCAGTACTTC. Protein sequence: CASSTPGQGSEQYF.